This entry is about one T cell receptor (beta chain). The antigen is undetermined. This donor has no recorded CMV serostatus. The sample comes from a study of cytomegalovirus exposure and HLA in healthy donors. The study, taken as a whole, reports: A prior analysis recorded that most TCR beta V segments were productive about 87% or about 30% of the time. The dataset shows that most TCR sequences were rare, while some public TCRs occurred in many donors. At a 0.05 false discovery rate, a later analysis found some 18,000 TCR beta sequences to be associated with HLA alleles.

In the PCR, 60 Vbeta and 13 Jbeta primers were used. Measured with immunoSEQ multiplex PCR; TCRdb has only the in-frame clones, and not every one. Among roughly 100,000 clones, approximately 64% were seen once, and the ten largest hold under 5.5%. CDR1 and CDR2 from the germline V gene are SGHRS and YFSETQ. The CDR3 runs to 17 residues. The chain links TRBV5-1 to TRBJ2-5; 9 bases map to TRBD2. Matching the DNA end better, TRBJ2-7 makes the J call doubtful. Sequencing was carried out using PBMCs. This clonotype originated in a human donor in good health. CDR3 sequence (DNA): TGCGCCAGCAGCTTGGCCCGGATTAGCGGGAGTATCCACGAGCAGTACTTC. Translated: CASSLARISGSIHEQYF.